This T cell receptor beta chain was identified during a study of blood T cell repertoires in COVID-19. Study-wide context: Acute and convalescent COVID-19 specimens originated in the United States, Italy and Spain.

In the study's own analysis: Amplification with reference gene primers provided the estimates of nucleated cell counts. Measured with immunoSEQ multiplex PCR; TCRdb has only the in-frame clones, and not every one. Clonal size and the V and J genes are those of that table, whereas D and trimming came from the DNA. The profile shows approximately 150,000 clones, around 87% of them singletons. Trimming cost V 6 bases and J 5 bases, with 13 bases left between them. Per germline, CDR1 MDHEN and CDR2 SYDVKM. This CDR3 has 14 residues. The sample comprised peripheral blood. This sequence joins TRBV28 and TRBJ2-2; maybe TRBD2 (6 bases). The origin of this receptor is a woman at least 80 years old with COVID-19, enrolled during active disease. CDR3 nucleotide sequence: TGTGCCAGCAGGGCCGGGAGCGGGACCGGGGAGCTGTTTTTT. Translation gives CASRAGSGTGELFF.